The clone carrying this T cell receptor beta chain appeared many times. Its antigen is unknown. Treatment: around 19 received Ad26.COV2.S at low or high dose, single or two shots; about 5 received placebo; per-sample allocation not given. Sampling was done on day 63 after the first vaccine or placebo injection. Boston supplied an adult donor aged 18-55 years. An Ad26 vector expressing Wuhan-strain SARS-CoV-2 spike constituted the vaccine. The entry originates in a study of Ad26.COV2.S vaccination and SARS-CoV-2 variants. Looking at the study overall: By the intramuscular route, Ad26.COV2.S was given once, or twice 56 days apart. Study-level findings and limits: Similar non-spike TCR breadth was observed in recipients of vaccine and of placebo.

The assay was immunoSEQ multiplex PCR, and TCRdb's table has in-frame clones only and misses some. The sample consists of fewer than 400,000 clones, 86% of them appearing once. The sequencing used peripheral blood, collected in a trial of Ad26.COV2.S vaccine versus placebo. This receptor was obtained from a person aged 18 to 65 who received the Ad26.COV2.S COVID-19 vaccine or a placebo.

The CDR3 is CASSLSDIRGGEQYF. For the CDR3, the DNA is TGTGCCAGCAGCTTATCCGACATTAGGGGAGGTGAGCAGTACTTC. This sequence joins TRBV13 and TRBJ2-7; a weak D match, TRBD2 (6 bases). The CDR3 is made up of 15 amino acids. CDR1 is PRHDT and CDR2 is FYEKMQ in the germline V gene (reference sequence). Trimming pared 2 bases from V and 7 bases from J, leaving 18 bases between.